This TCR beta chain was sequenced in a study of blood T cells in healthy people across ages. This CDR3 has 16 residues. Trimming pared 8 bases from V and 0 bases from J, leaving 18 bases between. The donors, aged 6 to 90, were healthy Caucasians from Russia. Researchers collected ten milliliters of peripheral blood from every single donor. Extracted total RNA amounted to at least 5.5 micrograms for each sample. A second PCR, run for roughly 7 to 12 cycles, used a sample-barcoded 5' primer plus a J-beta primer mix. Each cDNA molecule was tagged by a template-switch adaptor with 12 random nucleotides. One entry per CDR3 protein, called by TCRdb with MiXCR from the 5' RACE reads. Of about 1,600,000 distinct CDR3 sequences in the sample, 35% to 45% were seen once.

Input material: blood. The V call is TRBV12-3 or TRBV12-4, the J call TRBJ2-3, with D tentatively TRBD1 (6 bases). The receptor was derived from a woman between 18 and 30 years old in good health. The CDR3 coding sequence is TGTGCCAGCCGACTTAATATGGGGGCGAGCACAGATACGCAGTATTTT. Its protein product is CASRLNMGASTDTQYF.